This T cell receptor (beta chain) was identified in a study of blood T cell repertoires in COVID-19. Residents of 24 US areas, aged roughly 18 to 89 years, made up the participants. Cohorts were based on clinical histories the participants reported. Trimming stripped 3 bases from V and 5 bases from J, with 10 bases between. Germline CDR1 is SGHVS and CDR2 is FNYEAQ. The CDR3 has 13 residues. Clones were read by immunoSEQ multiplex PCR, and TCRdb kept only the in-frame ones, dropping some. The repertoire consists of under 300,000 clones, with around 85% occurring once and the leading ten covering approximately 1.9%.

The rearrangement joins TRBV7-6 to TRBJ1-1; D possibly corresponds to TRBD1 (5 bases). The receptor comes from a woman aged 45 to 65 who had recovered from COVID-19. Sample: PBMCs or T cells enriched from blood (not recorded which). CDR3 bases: TGTGCCAGCAGCTTCGGGGGGAGTACTGAAGCTTTCTTT. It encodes CASSFGGSTEAFF.